This T cell receptor (beta chain) was found in a study of spatial heterogeneity in lung cancer. Study details: Mean representation of each unique TCR and UMI combination in the raw reads exceeded 9.5 occurrences.

This CDR3 region has 16 residues. Trimming cost V 7 bases and J 7 bases, with 22 bases left between them. Germline V gene sequence: CDR1 MNHNY, CDR2 SVGAGI (reference sequence). MiXCR, run by TCRdb on the 5' RACE reads, gives a single entry per CDR3 protein. The profile shows roughly 32,000 distinct CDR3 sequences, about 10% of them singletons. The time point is: blood at routine non-recurrence follow-up after resection. This clonotype was counted between two and nine times. Source: PBMCs, taken at follow-up. The source is a female donor with early-stage non-small cell lung cancer. This chain connects TRBV6-6 to TRBJ2-2; TRBD1 is a possible D gene (6 bases). CDR3 nucleotide sequence: TGTGCCAGCACCTTATCGGGTGCCAGGGGCGGCGGGGAGCTGTTTTTT. Translating gives CASTLSGARGGGELFF.